The present TCR beta chain was sequenced within a study of T cell repertoires in cytomegalovirus infection (dated by TCRdb to 2018 to 2020). Notes on the research overall: Donor HLA type was relevant to the analysis, because carriage of CMV infection together with the matching HLA type was indicated by public TCR beta signatures. Here is what the overall study found, with its caveats: Cumulative frequency of public TCR beta family members discriminated carriers of CMV infection plus the relevant HLA type in this cohort and an independent 352-donor cohort. The ex vivo response was dominated by HLA-C-restricted CMV-specific TCR beta clonotypes, which also provided the single most frequent clonotype in two of eight donors.

Sequencing was performed on an Illumina HiSeq 1500. TCRdb trimmed the raw reads at Q25, called clones with MiXCR and kept productive beta chains. Rows with one shared CDR3 protein collapse into an entry with the most common genes and DNA. Recorded for this sample are about 320,000 distinct CDR3 sequences; more than 8% of them occurred a single time. Jointly, the top ten make up 3.5% to 4.5% of the sample. In regard to this clonotype: Its cognate antigen has yet to be identified. Per-base quality was not reported, and no clone a single base away is much larger than it.

The germline V gene (reference sequence) sets CDR1 to DFQATT and CDR2 to SNEGSKA. Spanning cysteine to phenylalanine, the CDR3 consists of 14 amino acids. The CDR3 DNA has 42 bases and is translated from base 1. Clipping removes 6 bases from V and 5 bases from J, with 9 as the unmatched junction base count. The clonotype comes from a human donor in good health (CMV status not recorded). Some clones in this sample may be carry-over from other donors' samples. The rearranged segments are TRBV20-1 and TRBJ2-3, and 9 junction bases match TRBD2. Sequenced sample: PBMCs. The CDR3 reads as follows: CSATRSGSLDTQYF. The DNA is TGCAGTGCCACACGTAGCGGGAGCTTAGATACGCAGTATTTT.